The present entry profiles one T cell receptor beta chain with its context. Its antigen is as yet unknown. This record comes from a study of cytomegalovirus exposure and HLA in healthy donors. Primers for the PCR totalled 60 Vbeta and 13 Jbeta. The repertoire was sequenced with immunoSEQ multiplex PCR; TCRdb's copy has only in-frame clones and lacks some. The data contain some 140,000 clones, roughly 89% of them singletons. Overall study findings and caveats: Later analysis revealed greater clonal expansion in HLA-associated TCR beta chains than in equally common others. Association with HLA alleles at 0.05 false discovery rate was found for roughly 17,000 TCR beta sequences in a later analysis.

Germline loops: CDR1 SGHRS, CDR2 YFSETQ. The V and J ends lost 0 bases and 6 bases, in that order; junction bases with no gene match: 0. The CDR3 covers 15 residues. V gene TRBV5-1 combines with J gene TRBJ2-2, with TRBD2 identical over 12 bases. Sequences were obtained from PBMCs. The receptor's source is a woman younger than 45 in good health and CMV-seronegative. CDR3: CASSLGLAGAGELFF. The DNA for the CDR3 is TGCGCCAGCAGCTTGGGACTAGCGGGAGCCGGGGAGCTGTTTTTT.